These T cell receptor beta chains were read from a single sample in a study of metastatic and nonmetastatic thyroid tumors. MiXCR was used by TCRdb to re-call the PCR reads. Seen here are about 9,500 clones, roughly 31% observed once, and the top ten hold under 20%. The sample taken for sequencing was adjacent normal tissue. These receptor sequences come from a female donor with papillary thyroid cancer or a benign thyroid nodule (not recorded which). Some clones in this sample may be carry-over from other donors' samples. The CDR3 runs from the conserved cysteine through the conserved F or W. The order of the fields is D gene, J gene, V gene, clone size, CDR3 DNA, CDR3 protein. A D gene is named only where the DNA matches it firmly. For some rows the clone size is stated as once, few or many, or as a class when expanded; others skip it.

D: .; J: TRBJ1-1; V: TRBV2; size: .; DNA: TGTGCCAGCTTGTCAGTGGCCCTGGGAGCTTTCTTT; CDR3: CASLSVALGAFF
D: .; J: TRBJ1-2; V: TRBV6-1; size: .; DNA: TGTGCCAGCAGTGAAGAGGTCAGGTCGAAGGGCTACACCTTC; CDR3: CASSEEVRSKGYTF
D: TRBD1; J: TRBJ2-7; V: TRBV20-1; size: large; DNA: TGCAGTGCTAGGAGGGACAGGGGGAATTTATACGAGCAGTACTTC; CDR3: CSARRDRGNLYEQYF
D: TRBD2; J: TRBJ2-1; V: TRBV19; size: few; DNA: TGTGCCAGTAGTAATCGCGGGAGGAGCGATGAGCAGTTCTTC; CDR3: CASSNRGRSDEQFF
D: .; J: TRBJ1-5; V: TRBV7-9; size: .; DNA: TGTGCCAGCAGCCAAGACGGATATAGCAATCAGCCCCAGCATTTT; CDR3: CASSQDGYSNQPQHF
D: .; J: TRBJ2-1; V: TRBV20-1; size: medium-sized; DNA: TGCAGTGGAGAGGGAACTAGACGGTCCAATGAGCAGTTCTTC; CDR3: CSGEGTRRSNEQFF
D: .; J: TRBJ2-2; V: TRBV7-8; size: .; DNA: TGTGCCAGCAGCTTAAGGGTTTCCTCCGGGGAGCTGTTTTTT; CDR3: CASSLRVSSGELFF
D: .; J: TRBJ1-2; V: TRBV5-6; size: .; DNA: TGTGCCAGCAGTTCCTCGGGACTTTATGGCTACACCTTC; CDR3: CASSSSGLYGYTF
D: .; J: TRBJ2-2; V: TRBV7-2; size: large; DNA: TGTGCCAGCAGCTTAGGCCCCGGGGAGCTGTTTTTT; CDR3: CASSLGPGELFF
D: .; J: TRBJ2-2; V: TRBV4-2; size: few; DNA: TGTGCCAGCAGCCTAGGCGCATGGGGAAGTACGAACACCGGGGAGCTGTTTTTT; CDR3: CASSLGAWGSTNTGELFF
D: .; J: TRBJ2-5; V: TRBV10-3; size: few; DNA: TGTGCCATCAGTGAGTCGATTTCCGGTTTGGGGGTTTTGGAGACCCAGTACTTC; CDR3: CAISESISGLGVLETQYF
D: .; J: TRBJ1-4; V: TRBV19; size: few; DNA: TGTGCCAGTTGGGGTCCGCCTGAAAAACTGTTTTTT; CDR3: CASWGPPEKLFF
D: TRBD2; J: TRBJ2-1; V: TRBV6-1; size: few; DNA: TGTGCCAGCAGTATTCCGGGACTAGCGAGATACAATGAGCAGTTCTTC; CDR3: CASSIPGLARYNEQFF
D: .; J: TRBJ1-1; V: TRBV10-1; size: few; DNA: TGCGCCAGCAGTGAGTCTCGGGGGGCGGTTGGGACTGAAGCTTTCTTT; CDR3: CASSESRGAVGTEAFF
D: .; J: TRBJ2-6; V: TRBV11-2; size: .; DNA: TGTGCCAGCAGCTTATTTGGATCAGGTGGGGCCAACGTCCTGACTTTC; CDR3: CASSLFGSGGANVLTF
D: .; J: TRBJ2-3; V: TRBV7-2; size: .; DNA: TGTGCCAGCAGCCTTAATCCGGGACGACAGCAGTATTTT; CDR3: CASSLNPGRQQYF
D: TRBD1; J: TRBJ1-6; V: TRBV19; size: once; DNA: TGTGCCAGTAGTATAATCACGGGACAGGGGCAGAGATCACCCCTCCACTTT; CDR3: CASSIITGQGQRSPLHF
D: TRBD2; J: TRBJ2-3; V: TRBV6-1; size: few; DNA: TGTGCCAGCGCTCGATCCGGGACTAGCGGGGGGAATACGCAGTATTTT; CDR3: CASARSGTSGGNTQYF
D: .; J: TRBJ1-1; V: TRBV28; size: few; DNA: TGTGCCAGCAGTTTAAGGCCGCTGAACACTGAAGCTTTCTTT; CDR3: CASSLRPLNTEAFF
D: .; J: TRBJ1-6; V: TRBV12-3/TRBV12-4; size: .; DNA: TGTGCCAGCAGTTCCCCCGCTACAGTGGGCTGGAATTCACCCCTCCACTTT; CDR3: CASSSPATVGWNSPLHF
D: TRBD2; J: TRBJ2-7; V: TRBV20-1; size: .; DNA: TGCAGTGCTTTCAAGGGACTAGCGGGAGTCGAGCAGTACTTC; CDR3: CSAFKGLAGVEQYF
D: .; J: TRBJ1-1; V: TRBV28; size: few; DNA: TGTGCCAGCAGTTTAATTGTAGACCGATTCGGGGCTTTCTTT; CDR3: CASSLIVDRFGAFF
D: .; J: TRBJ1-1; V: TRBV12-3/TRBV12-4; size: large; DNA: TGTGCCAGCAGTTTGACCAGGGTCGCTGAAGCTTTCTTT; CDR3: CASSLTRVAEAFF
D: TRBD1; J: TRBJ2-3; V: TRBV12-3/TRBV12-4; size: .; DNA: TGTGCCAGCAGTTTATTCGGCAGGGACGGACAGGGGGTAGATACGCAGTATTTT; CDR3: CASSLFGRDGQGVDTQYF
D: TRBD1; J: TRBJ1-1; V: TRBV2; size: .; DNA: TGTGCCAGCAGCGCCGAGGGGGCCCGGAACACTGAAGCTTTCTTT; CDR3: CASSAEGARNTEAFF
D: TRBD1; J: TRBJ2-2; V: TRBV7-2; size: medium-sized; DNA: TGTGCCAGCAGACGACAGGGAGACACCGGGGAGCTGTTTTTT; CDR3: CASRRQGDTGELFF
D: .; J: TRBJ2-7; V: TRBV24-1; size: .; DNA: TGTGCCACCAGTGATGCGACGTTCGAGCAGTACTTC; CDR3: CATSDATFEQYF
D: .; J: TRBJ1-4; V: TRBV4-3; size: few; DNA: TGCGCCAGCAGCCTAATGACCCCAAATGAAAAACTGTTTTTT; CDR3: CASSLMTPNEKLFF
D: .; J: TRBJ1-6; V: TRBV28; size: large; DNA: TGTGCCAGCAGAGTACAGGGCTACTCCTATAATTCACCCCTCCACTTT; CDR3: CASRVQGYSYNSPLHF
D: TRBD2; J: TRBJ2-7; V: TRBV6-1; size: .; DNA: TGCGCCAGAGGTGATACCCTAGCGGGAGGGATCTACGAGCAGTACTTC; CDR3: CARGDTLAGGIYEQYF
D: .; J: TRBJ2-7; V: TRBV6-1; size: .; DNA: TGTGCCAGCGAGCCCTCTTGGTCCTACGAGCAGTACTTC; CDR3: CASEPSWSYEQYF
D: TRBD2; J: TRBJ2-1; V: TRBV24-1; size: .; DNA: TGTGCCACCAGTGATGATCCCGGACTAGCGGGGGCCCTAGAGCAGTTCTTC; CDR3: CATSDDPGLAGALEQFF
D: .; J: TRBJ2-1; V: TRBV15; size: .; DNA: TGTGCCACGGGCCATACTCCCAATGAGCAGTTCTTC; CDR3: CATGHTPNEQFF
D: TRBD1; J: TRBJ1-2; V: TRBV9; size: medium-sized; DNA: TGTGCCAGCAGCCAGATCAGGGACAGGCGAGACTATGGCTACACCTTC; CDR3: CASSQIRDRRDYGYTF
D: .; J: TRBJ1-4; V: TRBV6-5; size: .; DNA: TGTGCCAGCAGTTACGGAGGGAGGGATGAAAAACTGTTTTTT; CDR3: CASSYGGRDEKLFF
D: .; J: TRBJ1-3; V: TRBV6-1; size: few; DNA: TGTGCCAGCAGGGTTGACTCTGGAAACACCATATATTTT; CDR3: CASRVDSGNTIYF
D: TRBD2; J: TRBJ2-7; V: TRBV27; size: .; DNA: TGTGCCAGCAGTTCTAGCGGGAGGCACGAGCAGTACTTC; CDR3: CASSSSGRHEQYF
D: .; J: TRBJ2-3; V: TRBV28; size: few; DNA: TGTGCCAGCAGTTTGGGATTTATGGATCCAGATACGCAGTATTTT; CDR3: CASSLGFMDPDTQYF
D: .; J: TRBJ2-1; V: TRBV10-2; size: .; DNA: TGCGCCAGCAGCACCGTTGATGAGCAGTTCTTC; CDR3: CASSTVDEQFF
D: .; J: TRBJ2-7; V: TRBV30; size: once; DNA: TGTGCCCTGAGTGTTGGGGCGGGAAGGAGCTACGAGCAGTACTTC; CDR3: CALSVGAGRSYEQYF
D: .; J: TRBJ1-5; V: TRBV2; size: .; DNA: TGTGCCAGCAGGAAAGGCGGGTTGGAAGGGTCGGTGACCAGCAATCAGCCCCAGCATTTT; CDR3: CASRKGGLEGSVTSNQPQHF